One sample yielded the 22 T cell receptor beta chains listed below, sequenced in a study of cytomegalovirus exposure and HLA in healthy donors. Primers included in the PCR were 60 Vbeta and 13 Jbeta primers. The data were produced by immunoSEQ multiplex PCR, yet TCRdb's version contains in-frame clones alone and is incomplete. The sample has 150,000 to 200,000 clones, 79% seen once. The sample comprised PBMCs. Receptor source: a woman in her 30s in good health and CMV-seropositive.

V and J are TRBV5-5 and TRBJ2-7, with TRBD2 matching 7 bases. Germline V lookup: CDR1 SGHKS, CDR2 YYEKEE (reference sequence). The V segment lost 3 bases and the J segment 11 bases; nucleotides outside the gene matches: 5. This CDR3 is built from 11 residues. The CDR3 DNA reads as TGTGCCAGCAGCTGGTTGGGGGGGGAGTACTTC. This encodes CASSWLGGEYF.

The rearrangement uses TRBV6-1 and TRBJ1-1; D is unclear. The CDR3 consists of 12 residues. V shed 5 bases and J shed 7 bases, with 11 bases lying between them. Germline-derived CDR1 and CDR2 are MNHNS and SASEGT. CDR3 nucleotide sequence: TGTGCCAGCAGTCAGGCTCGATTTGAAGCTTTCTTT. Its translation is CASSQARFEAFF.

The chain employs TRBV5-4 and TRBJ2-7; D remains unclear. The ends were cut back, 2 bases at V and 7 bases at J, with 10 bases in the middle. The CDR3 is made up of 12 amino acids. CDR1 is SGHNT, CDR2 YYREEE, per germline (reference sequence). CDR3: CASSFLGWEQYF. The CDR3 bases are TGTGCCAGCAGCTTTCTCGGGTGGGAGCAGTACTTC.

This clone was seen a handful of times. J is TRBJ2-3 and V is TRBV7-6, with 11 bases lining up with TRBD2. Germline loops: CDR1 SGHVS, CDR2 FNYEAQ. V shed 2 bases, J shed 5 bases, and the junction held 6 bases outside the gene matches. CDR3 length: 16 amino acids. CDR3 nucleotide sequence: TGTGCCAGCAGCTTATGGCTAGCGGGAGGTATAGATACGCAGTATTTT. Amino acid sequence: CASSLWLAGGIDTQYF.

V gene TRBV19 combines with J gene TRBJ2-6; TRBD1 agrees at 8 bases. CDR1 and CDR2 (germline): LNHDA, SQIVND (reference sequence). After removal of 7 bases from V and 1 base from J, the junction contained 6 bases not matched to a gene. The CDR3 is 16 amino acids. The CDR3: CASNRGETSGANVLTF. CDR3 nucleotides: TGTGCCAGTAACAGGGGGGAAACTTCTGGGGCCAACGTCCTGACTTTC.

The chain combines TRBV6-5 with TRBJ1-4; D is undetermined. The germline V gene encodes CDR1 MNHEY and CDR2 SVGAGI. This CDR3 contains 12 residues. V lost 4 bases and J 12 bases, leaving 12 bases between the germline ends. The CDR3 DNA sequence: TGTGCCAGCAGTTCGGGAGGGATGGAACTGTTTTTT. This codes for CASSSGGMELFF.

The rearrangement joins TRBV7-9 to TRBJ2-7, with 7 bases aligning to TRBD1. Unmatched junction bases numbered 3, after V lost 4 bases and J lost 0 bases. Germline V gene lookup returns CDR1 SEHNR and CDR2 FQNEAQ (reference sequence). CDR3 length equals 14 residues. The CDR3 DNA is TGTGCCAGCAGCTCCCGGGACAGCTCCTACGAGCAGTACTTC. Its protein is CASSSRDSSYEQYF.

The genes are TRBV4-1 and TRBJ2-5; 11 bases fit TRBD1. CDR1 and CDR2 from the germline V gene are MGHRA and YSYEKL. CDR3 size: 15 residues. J gave up 5 bases and V 3 bases, and 5 bases lay outside the gene matches. CDR3: CASSHGTGGVETQYF. The CDR3 nucleotides read TGCGCCAGCAGCCATGGGACAGGGGGAGTCGAGACCCAGTACTTC.

The chain couples TRBV28 to TRBJ1-5; tentative D call: TRBD1 (6 bases). V dropped 5 bases and J dropped 3 bases, with 8 bases sitting between them. From germline, CDR1 is MDHEN and CDR2 SYDVKM. The CDR3 sequence is 13 residues long. CDR3: CASSRTVNQPQHF. The CDR3 DNA reads TGTGCCAGCAGTCGGACAGTCAATCAGCCCCAGCATTTT.

This clone was seen a handful of times. This chain connects TRBV7-2 to TRBJ2-7; 7 nucleotides line up with TRBD1. CDR3 length: 13 amino acids. V lost 1 base to trimming and J lost 6 bases; unmatched junction nucleotides: 3. In germline, CDR1 is SGHTA, CDR2 FQGNSA. Here the CDR3 reads CASSLEGGAEQYF. Written as DNA, the CDR3 is TGTGCCAGCAGCTTAGAAGGGGGCGCCGAGCAGTACTTC.

V gene TRBV5-6 combines with J gene TRBJ1-2; 12 positions match TRBD1. CDR3 length: 16 residues. V shed 0 bases, J shed 2 bases, and the junction held 2 bases outside the gene matches. Looked up from germline, CDR1 is SGHDT and CDR2 is YYEEEE. As DNA, the CDR3 is TGTGCCAGCAGCTTGGAGGGACAGGGGGCGAACTATGGCTACACCTTC. Residues: CASSLEGQGANYGYTF.

The chain recombines TRBV2 with TRBJ2-1, with D tentatively TRBD1 (6 bases). V was clipped by 6 bases and J by 5 bases, with 17 bases between them. CDR1 and CDR2 (germline): SNHLY, FYNNEI. The CDR3 has 15 residues. CDR3 nucleotides: TGTGCCAGCAGCCAGGGGATTGGTAGCCACAATGAGCAGTTCTTC. It yields the protein CASSQGIGSHNEQFF.

The V and J genes are TRBV11-3 and TRBJ2-5; D not certain. Germline lookup yields CDR1 SGHNT and CDR2 YENEEA. V lost 5 bases and J lost 4, with 14 bases in between. The CDR3 sequence is 14 residues long. The CDR3 here is CASSPPATPETQYF. CDR3 DNA: TGTGCCAGCAGCCCCCCGGCGACTCCAGAGACCCAGTACTTC.

The V gene is TRBV6-1, the J gene TRBJ1-6; TRBD1 agrees at 7 bases. Germline CDR1 and CDR2: MNHNS and SASEGT. CDR3 length equals 14 residues. Unmatched junction bases numbered 9, after V lost 0 bases and J lost 16 bases. CDR3 nucleotides: TGTGCCAGCAGTGAAGCTGATGGACAGGCTGTACTCCACTTT. It specifies CASSEADGQAVLHF.

This chain uses TRBV6-5 with TRBJ1-4; tentative D call: TRBD1 (6 bases). With 4 bases removed from V and 5 bases from J, the gap between germline ends came to 11 bases. Germline loops: CDR1 MNHEY, CDR2 SVGAGI. CDR3 length: 14 amino acids. CDR3: CASSSGAANEKLFF. CDR3 nucleotides: TGTGCCAGCAGTTCAGGGGCAGCGAATGAAAAACTGTTTTTT.

The table lists this clone with a count of one. This rearrangement joins TRBV19 to TRBJ1-6, with a tentative D call TRBD1 (6 bases). CDR1 is LNHDA, CDR2 SQIVND, per germline (reference sequence). This CDR3 is built from 13 residues. V dropped 10 bases and J dropped 10 bases, with 17 bases sitting between them. CDR3: CATQGLLGSPLHF. The CDR3 DNA reads as TGTGCCACCCAGGGGCTCTTGGGATCACCCCTCCACTTT.

This chain uses TRBV15 with TRBJ1-2; maybe TRBD1 (6 bases). This CDR3 contains 15 residues. Germline CDR1 and CDR2: LNHNV and YYDKDF (reference sequence). V shed 4 bases and J shed 7 bases, with 19 bases lying between them. CDR3 protein: CATSIYRQARGGYTF. The CDR3 region has the DNA TGTGCCACCAGCATATACCGACAGGCCCGGGGTGGCTACACCTTC. Together with reference TRBV15 and TRBJ1-2, the CDR3 gives the full variable domain: DAMVIQNPRYQVTQFGKPVTLSCSQTLNHNVMYWYQQKSSQAPKLLFHYYDKDFNNEADTPDNFQSRRPNTSFCFLDIRSPGLGDTAMYLCATSIYRQARGGYTFGSGTRLTVV.

The chain couples TRBV19 to TRBJ1-5; D is undetermined. The V gene lost 6 bases and the J gene lost 4 bases, with 7 bases spanning the gap. Germline V gene data show CDR1 as LNHDA and CDR2 as SQIVND (reference sequence). The CDR3 consists of 12 residues. The CDR3 reads CASRNSNQPQHF. CDR3 coding DNA: TGTGCCAGTAGAAACAGTAATCAGCCCCAGCATTTT.

This sequence joins TRBV7-2 and TRBJ2-7; 8 bases are a match to TRBD1. The V and J ends lost 5 bases and 2 bases, in that order; junction bases with no gene match: 8. Germline V lookup: CDR1 SGHTA, CDR2 FQGNSA. The CDR3 sequence is 15 residues long. The CDR3 loop is CASSPRVQGAYEQYF. The CDR3 region has the DNA TGTGCCAGCAGCCCTAGGGTACAGGGGGCCTACGAGCAGTACTTC.

This chain links TRBV18 with TRBJ2-3; 9 bases are a match to TRBD2. The germline V gene encodes CDR1 KGHSH and CDR2 LQKENI. J gave up 1 base and V 4 bases, and 3 bases lay outside the gene matches. The CDR3 runs 15 residues. CDR3 in amino acids: CASSRRTSGTDTQYF. The CDR3 coding sequence is TGTGCCAGCTCACGGCGGACTAGCGGCACAGATACGCAGTATTTT.

V is TRBV7-9 and J is TRBJ1-5; 7 positions agree with TRBD1. Per germline, CDR1 SEHNR and CDR2 FQNEAQ (reference sequence). V lost 5 bases to trimming and J lost 3 bases; unmatched junction nucleotides: 10. This CDR3 is 16 amino acids long. DNA of the CDR3: TGTGCCAGCAGCCCGATAAAGGGACAGTACAATCAGCCCCAGCATTTT. As protein: CASSPIKGQYNQPQHF.

The chain has TRBV19 and TRBJ1-2; D is possibly TRBD1 (6 bases). The CDR3 covers 13 residues. In germline, CDR1 is LNHDA, CDR2 SQIVND (reference sequence). The germline V and J ends were trimmed by 9 bases and 2 bases, with 13 bases remaining between them. CDR3 in DNA: TGTGCCAGCACGGACAGCCCCAACTATGGCTACACCTTC. Protein: CASTDSPNYGYTF.